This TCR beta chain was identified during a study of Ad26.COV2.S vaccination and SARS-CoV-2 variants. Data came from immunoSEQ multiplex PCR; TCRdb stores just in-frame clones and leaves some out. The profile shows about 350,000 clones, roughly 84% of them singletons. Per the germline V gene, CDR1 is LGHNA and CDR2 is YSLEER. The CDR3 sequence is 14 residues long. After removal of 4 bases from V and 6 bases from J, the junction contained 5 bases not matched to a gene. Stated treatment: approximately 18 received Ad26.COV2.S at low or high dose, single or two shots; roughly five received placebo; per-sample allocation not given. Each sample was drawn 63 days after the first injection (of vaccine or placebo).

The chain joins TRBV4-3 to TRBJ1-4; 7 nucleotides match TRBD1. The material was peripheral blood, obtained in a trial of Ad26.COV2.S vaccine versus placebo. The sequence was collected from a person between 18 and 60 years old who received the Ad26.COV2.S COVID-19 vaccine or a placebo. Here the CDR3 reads CASSPSQGYEKLFF. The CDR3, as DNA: TGCGCCAGCAGCCCGTCACAGGGGTATGAAAAACTGTTTTTT.